The 20 T cell receptor beta chains given below trace back to one sample, sequenced in a study of Graves' ophthalmopathy and Graves' hyperthyroidism. Amplification of TCR beta CDR3 regions used RNA transcripts. RT-PCR was first run with HTBI primers, then multiplex PCR in a second round. One entry per CDR3 protein, called by TCRdb with MiXCR from the multiplex PCR reads. Of about 380,000 distinct CDR3 sequences in the sample, less than 20% were seen once. The source material was peripheral blood. These receptors were obtained from a woman younger than 35 with stable Graves' hyperthyroidism.

The sample holds a few counts of this clonotype. This chain connects TRBV3-1 to TRBJ2-2, with TRBD2 as a possible D gene (6 bases). V shed 1 base and J shed 2 bases, with 11 bases lying between them. Germline V gene lookup returns CDR1 LGHDT and CDR2 YNNKEL (reference sequence). The CDR3 is made up of 16 amino acids. DNA for the CDR3: TGTGCCAGCAGCCAAGCAGGCGGGGTAAACACCGGGGAGCTGTTTTTT. This translates into CASSQAGGVNTGELFF. Together with reference TRBV3-1 and TRBJ2-2, the CDR3 gives the full variable domain: DTAVSQTPKYLVTQMGNDKSIKCEQNLGHDTMYWYKQDSKKFLKIMFSYNNKELIINETVPNRFSPKSPDKAHLNLHINSLELGDSAVYFCASSQAGGVNTGELFFGEGSRLTVL.

This clonotype was seen many times. One junction end does not reproduce the germline sequence, and a read error may be involved. The chain uses TRBV9 and TRBJ2-7, with D perhaps given as TRBD1 or TRBD2 (5 bases each). In germline, CDR1 is SGDLS, CDR2 YYNGEE. The CDR3 has 14 amino acids. The CDR3 DNA reads as TGTGCCAGCAGTGTAGGGGACGGTCCCTACGAGCAGTACTTC. Its translation: CASSVGDGPYEQYF.

This clonotype was detected ten times or more. This chain uses TRBV12-3 or TRBV12-4 with TRBJ1-2; a possible D gene is TRBD1 (6 bases). This CDR3 spans 13 amino acids. V was trimmed by 2 bases and J by 7 bases, leaving 11 bases between them. This CDR3 is CASSLPAGVGYTF. The CDR3, as DNA: TGTGCCAGCAGTTTACCCGCAGGGGTTGGCTACACCTTC.

This clonotype was detected ten times or more. The rearrangement joins TRBV14 to TRBJ1-1; D not resolved. Between the trimmed V and J ends, which lost 4 bases and 5 bases, there was a span of 11 bases. The CDR3 is 13 residues long. Germline V gives CDR1 SGHDN, CDR2 FVKESK. CDR3 sequence: CASSLTVRTEAFF. The CDR3 DNA follows: TGTGCCAGCAGCCTTACCGTGAGGACTGAAGCTTTCTTT.

Turning to this clonotype: An end of the junction differs from the germline gene, which may be a read error. The chain joins TRBV7-2 to TRBJ2-7; D is unclear. This CDR3 contains 12 residues. Germline CDR1 is SGHTA and CDR2 is FQGNSA. The CDR3: CASILYSYEQYF. CDR3 coding DNA: TGTGCCAGCATCTTATATTCCTACGAGCAGTACTTC.

This clonotype was counted a few times. The J gene is TRBJ2-7, the V gene TRBV28, with 8 bases aligning to TRBD1. Germline-derived CDR1 and CDR2 are MDHEN and SYDVKM. Unmatched junction bases numbered 7, after V lost 6 bases and J lost 6 bases. This CDR3 region has 13 residues. CDR3 protein: CASSQGQVPEQYF. CDR3 DNA sequence: TGTGCCAGCAGCCAGGGACAGGTACCCGAGCAGTACTTC.

This chain uses TRBV6-2 or TRBV6-3 with TRBJ2-7; no firm D call. CDR3 length equals 13 residues. The V gene lost 8 bases and the J gene lost 6 bases, with 17 bases spanning the gap. Germline V gene lookup returns CDR1 MNHEY and CDR2 SVGEGT. CDR3 in amino acids: CASRDPSSGEQYF. In nucleotides, the CDR3 is TGTGCCAGCCGCGACCCGTCCTCTGGCGAGCAGTACTTC.

This clonotype has a count of ten or more. The chain uses TRBV12-3 or TRBV12-4 and TRBJ2-7; D is perhaps TRBD1 or TRBD2 (6 bases each). V was trimmed by 6 bases and J by 2 bases, leaving 11 bases between them. This CDR3 has 13 amino acids. The CDR3 DNA is TGTGCCAGCAGGGGGGGCGGAACCTACGAGCAGTACTTC. Its translation: CASRGGGTYEQYF.

This clonotype was found a few times. The junction differs from germline at one of its ends, possibly a read error. The rearrangement links TRBV6-1 to TRBJ2-4; tentatively, D is TRBD1 (6 bases). There are 15 residues in the CDR3. Germline lookup yields CDR1 MNHNS and CDR2 SASEGT. The CDR3 sequence is CASSEAQGMADIKYF. The CDR3 DNA is TGTGCCAGCAGTGAAGCCCAGGGGATGGCGGACATTAAGTACTTC.

This clonotype occurred many times. This chain connects TRBV7-8 to TRBJ2-7; 10 bases are a match to TRBD2. Germline V gene sequence: CDR1 SGHVS, CDR2 FQNEAQ. The CDR3 sequence is 16 residues long. V trimming: 1 base; J trimming: 0 bases; junction bases outside the gene matches: 3. In DNA form, the CDR3 reads TGTGCCAGCAGCTTAGAGTCTAGCGGGGGCTCCTACGAGCAGTACTTC. Translation: CASSLESSGGSYEQYF. Full variable domain (missing parts from reference TRBV7-8 and TRBJ2-7): GAGVSQSPRYKVAKRGQDVALRCDPISGHVSLFWYQQALGQGPEFLTYFQNEAQLDKSGLPSDRFFAERPEGSVSTLKIQRTQQEDSAVYLCASSLESSGGSYEQYFGPGTRLTVT.

In this sample, this clonotype turned up many times. V and J are TRBV6-2 or TRBV6-3 and TRBJ1-1; D uncertain. The CDR3 is 12 amino acids. In germline, CDR1 is MNHEY, CDR2 SVGEGT. V was cut by 2 bases and J by 6 bases, with 7 bases left in between. CDR3: CASSYGPPEAFF. DNA of the CDR3: TGTGCCAGCAGTTACGGGCCCCCTGAAGCTTTCTTT.

The chain has TRBV5-6 and TRBJ2-4; D is tentatively TRBD1 or TRBD2 (6 bases each). This CDR3 is built from 13 residues. Germline V gene sequence: CDR1 SGHDT, CDR2 YYEEEE. V was trimmed by 0 bases and J by 11 bases, leaving 12 bases between them. CDR3 sequence reads: CASSLAGGHLQYF. CDR3 bases: TGTGCCAGCAGCTTGGCCGGGGGACACCTTCAGTACTTC.

This clonotype was seen many times. The chain recombines TRBV11-2 with TRBJ2-7; D could derive from TRBD1 or TRBD2 (5 bases each). The CDR3 length is 15 residues. The germline V gene encodes CDR1 SGHAT and CDR2 FQNNGV. The ends were cut back, 6 bases at V and 0 bases at J, with 15 bases in the middle. The CDR3 protein is CASRPPGRNSYEQYF. Written as DNA, the CDR3 is TGTGCCAGCAGGCCTCCGGGGCGCAACTCCTACGAGCAGTACTTC. The whole variable domain, remainder taken from reference TRBV11-2 and TRBJ2-7, is EAGVAQSPRYKIIEKRQSVAFWCNPISGHATLYWYQQILGQGPKLLIQFQNNGVVDDSQLPKDRFSAERLKGVDSTLKIQPAKLEDSAVYLCASRPPGRNSYEQYFGPGTRLTVT.

Ten or more counts support this clonotype. V gene TRBV25-1 combines with J gene TRBJ2-5, with TRBD1 identical over 7 bases. V dropped 1 base and J dropped 5; count of bases not matched to a gene: 7. Looked up from germline, CDR1 is MGHDK and CDR2 is SYGVNS. The CDR3 loop spans 15 amino acids. The CDR3, as DNA: TGTGCCAGCAGTGAATGGTTAGGGGGCCAGGAGACCCAGTACTTC. This translates into CASSEWLGGQETQYF.

This sequence joins TRBV19 and TRBJ2-2, with 8 bases that match TRBD1. The CDR3 loop spans 14 amino acids. V lost 6 bases to trimming and J lost 6 bases; unmatched junction nucleotides: 6. From germline, CDR1 is LNHDA and CDR2 SQIVND (reference sequence). CDR3 sequence reads: CASSPGGAAGELFF. DNA of the CDR3: TGTGCCAGTAGCCCAGGGGGCGCGGCCGGGGAGCTGTTTTTT. The whole variable domain, filled in from reference TRBV19 and TRBJ2-2, reads DGGITQSPKYLFRKEGQNVTLSCEQNLNHDAMYWYRQDPGQGLRLIYYSQIVNDFQKGDIAEGYSVSREKKESFPLTVTSAQKNPTAFYLCASSPGGAAGELFFGEGSRLTVL.

There are a few counts of this clonotype. The rearrangement joins TRBV4-1 to TRBJ1-6; TRBD1 aligns across 12 bases. Germline trimming cut 1 base from V and 7 bases from J; bases unmatched to any gene: 23. This CDR3 is built from 23 residues. From germline, CDR1 is MGHRA and CDR2 YSYEKL. The CDR3 DNA reads as TGCGCCAGCAGCCAAGGGTTGTCGGTAACCGGGACAGGGGGCTCTGGGAGGAATTCACCCCTCCACTTT. This gives the protein CASSQGLSVTGTGGSGRNSPLHF.

The rearrangement uses TRBV27 and TRBJ1-1; TRBD1 agrees at 8 bases. The trim removed 6 bases at V and 4 bases at J, leaving 19 bases unmatched. This CDR3 comprises 18 residues. The germline V gene encodes CDR1 MNHEY and CDR2 SMNVEV (reference sequence). As DNA, the CDR3 is TGTGCCAGCAGACAGTTTAAATTCCAGGGACAGGATGGCACTGAAGCTTTCTTT. Amino acid sequence: CASRQFKFQGQDGTEAFF.

The J gene is TRBJ1-2, the V gene TRBV20-1, with TRBD1 matching over 7 bases. CDR3 length: 15 amino acids. Germline V gene data show CDR1 as DFQATT and CDR2 as SNEGSKA (reference sequence). V was pared by 3 bases and J by 3 bases, with 10 bases of the junction left unmatched. The CDR3 nucleotides are TGCAGTGCTAGGGATGTGGGGCAGGGGGACTATGGCTACACCTTC. It specifies CSARDVGQGDYGYTF.

The chain recombines TRBV6-1 with TRBJ2-4; 7 bases fit TRBD2. Germline-derived CDR1 and CDR2 are MNHNS and SASEGT. The CDR3 has 19 residues. With V trimmed by 5 bases and J by 1 base, 17 bases remained unmatched. The CDR3 loop reads CASSHQMVWEGSAKNIQYF. In nucleotides, the CDR3 is TGTGCCAGCAGTCATCAGATGGTTTGGGAGGGGTCGGCCAAAAACATTCAGTACTTC.

This clonotype has a count of ten or more. This chain uses TRBV6-5 with TRBJ1-2; tentative D call: TRBD1 (5 bases). Trimming took off 2 bases at V and 8 bases at J, with 15 bases between the two ends. This CDR3 has 14 residues. Per the germline V gene, CDR1 is MNHEY and CDR2 is SVGAGI. CDR3 DNA: TGTGCCAGCAGTTACCGGCAGGGAGGACGGGGCTACACCTTC. Translation gives CASSYRQGGRGYTF.